Given below is one TCR beta chain in context. Its antigen is currently unknown. Described time point: week 11, during vaccination. Vaccinated patients received 300 ug of mutant IDH1 20-mer peptide per dose, with topical imiquimod. The donors had new WHO grade 3 or 4 astrocytomas; these were IDH1-mutant and ATRX-lost. The data were produced by immunoSEQ multiplex PCR, yet TCRdb's version contains in-frame clones alone and is incomplete. The table lists tens of thousands of clones, 65% to 85% of them singletons, with about 2% in the top ten. This sample is part of a study of a mutant IDH1 vaccine in newly diagnosed glioma. Study information: Each patient was administered eight vaccinations, scheduled in weeks 1, 3, 5, 7, 11, 15, 19 and 23. Patients got radiotherapy, temozolomide, or both beforehand, and most got both.

Germline lookup yields CDR1 LNHDA and CDR2 SQIVND (reference sequence). Trimming removed 7 bases from V and 2 bases from J; junction bases left unmatched: 11. This CDR3 region has 17 residues. Study-wide results and caveats: Vaccine-induced immune responses occurred in 80% to 95% of patients.

The sequencing used PBMCs, collected from a glioma patient whose treatment included an IDH1 peptide vaccine. The chain joins TRBV19 to TRBJ1-5; 10 bases are a match to TRBD1. The clonotype comes from a middle-aged man with glioma. The CDR3 spells CASTNDRGRMGNQPQHF. For the CDR3, the DNA is TGTGCCAGTACCAACGACAGGGGGCGAATGGGCAATCAGCCCCAGCATTTT.